This TCR beta chain was sequenced for a study of T-cell memory formation after mild COVID-19. Study results and caveats: Later expanders leaned CD4+, whereas day 15 to 85 contracting clones were balanced CD4/CD8.

From 5'RACE with constant-segment primers came TCR alpha and TCR beta cDNA libraries that carried sample barcodes and UMIs. TCRdb redid the calling of the 5' RACE reads with MiXCR, one entry per CDR3 protein. The repertoire holds around 300,000 distinct CDR3 sequences, with around 17% as singletons. In this sample, this clonotype turned up a few times. The antigen remains unidentified. The sample taken for sequencing was PBMCs or a T cell subset sorted from them (not recorded which). The sequence derives from a man younger than 35 who had mild COVID-19 (a few samples of this study predate the infection). Cell type and time point are not known.

The CDR3 region is CASSNSGNTEAFF. DNA for the CDR3: TGTGCCAGCAGCAACAGCGGGAACACTGAAGCTTTCTTT. The gene calls are TRBV9 and TRBJ1-1; D unclear. Per the germline V gene, CDR1 is SGDLS and CDR2 is YYNGEE. V lost 4 bases to trimming and J lost 1 base, with 8 bases between them. The CDR3 length is 13 residues.